The sample holds one count of the clone carrying this TCR beta chain. Clones were read by immunoSEQ multiplex PCR, and TCRdb kept only the in-frame ones, dropping some. This sample has approximately 760,000 clones, with around 85% found just once. In germline, CDR1 is MNHEY, CDR2 SMNVEV (reference sequence). The CDR3 contains 13 residues. Losses at the gene ends were 7 bases for V and 6 bases for J; bases not matched to a gene: 8. The entry originates in a study of shared T cell receptors in the human thymus. This sample also appeared in a second study, on human thymus T cells. That paper states: The thymus tissue came from resections taken during corrective heart surgery. There were highly overlapping thymic repertoires among unrelated individuals, as related research reported.

V is TRBV27 and J is TRBJ2-7; 8 positions match TRBD1. The sequence derives from a girl under three years old with a congenital heart defect. Sequences were obtained from thymocytes. The CDR3 DNA reads as TGTGCCAGCACCTCGACAGGGGTAGGCGAGCAGTACTTC. This gives the protein CASTSTGVGEQYF.